One and the same sample provided the 32 T cell receptor beta chains below, sequenced in a study of identical twins. From the 5' RACE reads, TCRdb called clonotypes with MiXCR, one entry per CDR3 protein. The table includes roughly 630,000 distinct CDR3 sequences, roughly 7.1% detected once. The data were also submitted as part of a second study, on yellow fever vaccine responses in identical twins.

Sequenced sample: PBMCs. The receptor set was obtained from a woman younger than 35 in good health.

CDR3 residues: CASSEGTDTYEQYF. For the CDR3, the DNA is TGCGCCAGCAGTGAGGGGACAGATACCTACGAGCAGTACTTC. The chain uses TRBV10-1 and TRBJ2-7; TRBD1 matches 7 bases. Per germline, CDR1 WNHNN and CDR2 SYGVQD (reference sequence). The trim removed 2 bases at V and 2 bases at J, leaving 3 bases unmatched. The CDR3 extends over 14 amino acids.

The genes are TRBV6-2 or TRBV6-3 and TRBJ2-7, with 7 nucleotides matching TRBD1. CDR3 size: 14 residues. Trimming took 5 bases from V and 6 from J; bases not matched to a gene: 10. Germline CDR1 reads MNHEY; CDR2 reads SVGEGT. The CDR3 nucleotides read TGTGCCAGCAGTCCAAAGGACAGGAATGGCGAGCAGTACTTC. It specifies CASSPKDRNGEQYF.

This clonotype occurred many times. The chain joins TRBV10-2 to TRBJ2-5; 9 nucleotides align to TRBD1. The CDR3 extends over 14 amino acids. V lost 5 bases and J lost 4; bases outside the gene matches: 5. Germline lookup yields CDR1 WSHSY and CDR2 SAAADI. The CDR3 loop is CASSRDRVGETQYF. DNA of the CDR3: TGCGCCAGCAGTAGGGACAGGGTGGGAGAGACCCAGTACTTC.

The chain employs TRBV7-6 and TRBJ2-5; D could derive from TRBD1 or TRBD2 (6 bases each). Germline CDR1 is SGHVS and CDR2 is FNYEAQ. Trimming shortened V by 1 base and J by 6 bases, and 18 bases separated the two germline ends. The CDR3 runs to 16 residues. CDR3 residues: CASSLEQGGLGKTQYF. Written as DNA, the CDR3 is TGTGCCAGCAGCTTAGAACAGGGAGGCCTTGGGAAGACCCAGTACTTC.

This clonotype was found many times. The chain is built from TRBV5-1 and TRBJ2-5, with D maybe TRBD2 (5 bases). The V end was cut by 5 bases, the J end by 2 bases, with 16 bases between. The CDR3 extends over 15 amino acids. The germline V gene has CDR1 SGHRS and CDR2 YFSETQ. CDR3 bases: TGCGCCAGCAGTCCCCACCTAGCCGCTCAAGAGACCCAGTACTTC. Protein sequence: CASSPHLAAQETQYF.

This clonotype was found a few times. DNA for the CDR3: TGTGCCACCAGCAGAGTTGGGGGGGGTTTCTCGAAATACAATGAGCAGTTCTTC. Residues: CATSRVGGGFSKYNEQFF. The chain has TRBV15 and TRBJ2-1, with 7 bases identical to TRBD2. V lost 1 base to trimming and J lost 4 bases; unmatched junction nucleotides: 13. CDR1 and CDR2 from the germline V gene are LNHNV and YYDKDF (reference sequence). This CDR3 spans 18 amino acids.

At least ten counts were recorded for this clonotype. The chain links TRBV6-2 or TRBV6-3 to TRBJ1-5; 8 bases agree with TRBD1. Germline CDR1 MNHEY, CDR2 SVGEGT. V was pared by 4 bases and J by 4 bases, with 9 bases of the junction left unmatched. This CDR3 is 16 amino acids long. The CDR3 nucleotides read TGTGCCAGCAGTTCGGCAGGGGGCTCCGCTAATCAGCCCCAGCATTTT. Encoded protein: CASSSAGGSANQPQHF.

Many counts were recorded for this clonotype. This sequence joins TRBV20-1 and TRBJ2-7, with 9 bases lining up with TRBD2. The ends lost 2 bases at V and 4 bases at J; junction bases unmatched: 3. Germline V gene lookup returns CDR1 DFQATT and CDR2 SNEGSKA (reference sequence). The CDR3 has 13 residues. CDR3: CSARISGSYEQYF. CDR3 DNA: TGCAGTGCTAGAATTAGCGGGAGTTACGAGCAGTACTTC.

The table lists this clonotype with a few counts. This chain joins TRBV5-5 and TRBJ2-7, with TRBD1 identical over 10 bases. The CDR3 length is 15 residues. V lost 3 bases, J lost 5 bases, and 8 bases stayed unmatched. Per the germline V gene, CDR1 is SGHKS and CDR2 is YYEKEE (reference sequence). The CDR3 DNA sequence: TGTGCCAGCAGCTCCCCCGGGACAGGGGCCAACGAGCAGTACGTC. The encoded protein is CASSSPGTGANEQYV.

The gene calls are TRBV4-2 and TRBJ2-1; D is perhaps TRBD1 (6 bases). V was trimmed by 0 bases and J by 4 bases, leaving 16 bases between them. Germline V gives CDR1 LGHNA, CDR2 YNFKEQ. This CDR3 spans 17 amino acids. The CDR3 sequence: CASSQDFTGNSYNEQFF. The CDR3 DNA sequence: TGTGCCAGCAGCCAAGATTTTACAGGGAATTCTTACAATGAGCAGTTCTTC.

In the case of this clonotype: A junction end diverges from the germline sequence, so it may reflect a read error. The J gene is TRBJ2-1, the V gene TRBV9; TRBD1 is a possible D gene (5 bases). The CDR3 has 14 amino acids. Germline CDR1 is SGDLS and CDR2 is YYNGEE. The CDR3 bases are TGTGCCGGCAGCGTAGACAGAATCTACAATGAGCAGTTCTTC. Protein: CAGSVDRIYNEQFF.

This chain connects TRBV6-1 to TRBJ2-7; D gene unclear. This CDR3 has 13 amino acids. V was cut by 7 bases and J by 3 bases, with 13 bases left in between. Germline V gives CDR1 MNHNS, CDR2 SASEGT. CDR3 region: CASMTDGDYEQYV. The CDR3 DNA sequence: TGTGCCAGCATGACGGACGGAGACTACGAGCAGTACGTC.

The chain uses TRBV28 and TRBJ2-7; 8 bases map to TRBD2. The CDR3 contains 16 residues. With 6 bases clipped from V and 0 bases from J, the junction kept 10 bases outside the gene matches. CDR1 and CDR2 (germline): MDHEN, SYDVKM. The CDR3 sequence is CASSSPGGVLSYEQYV. The DNA of the CDR3 is TGTGCCAGCAGCTCTCCGGGGGGGGTCCTCTCCTACGAGCAGTACGTC.

The J gene is TRBJ2-6, the V gene TRBV5-1; TRBD1 agrees at 7 bases. There are 18 residues in the CDR3. The junction had 11 bases not matched to a gene; V was cut back by 5 bases and J by 0 bases. Germline V gene data show CDR1 as SGHRS and CDR2 as YFSETQ. CDR3 region: CASRQPKGASSGANVLTF. The CDR3 nucleotides are TGCGCCAGCAGACAACCAAAGGGGGCGAGCTCTGGGGCCAACGTCCTGACTTTC.

This clonotype was detected a few times. The CDR3, as DNA: TGCAGTGCTAGGGGGGGGGTTTATGGCTACACCTTC. It codes for CSARGGVYGYTF. V usage is TRBV20-1 and J usage is TRBJ1-2; weak D call: TRBD1 (5 bases). Germline V CDR1 and CDR2: DFQATT, SNEGSKA (reference sequence). V shed 3 bases and J shed 5 bases, with 10 bases lying between them. CDR3 length: 12 residues.

This clonotype showed up many times. The chain is built from TRBV10-3 and TRBJ1-1, with TRBD1 as a possible D gene (5 bases). Germline lookup yields CDR1 ENHRY and CDR2 SYGVKD. V lost 8 bases, J lost 5 bases, and 18 bases lay in between. The length of the CDR3 is 14 residues. CDR3 bases: TGTGCCATCGGCCAAGCTCAGGGAGGGACTGAAGCTTTCTTT. Amino acids: CAIGQAQGGTEAFF.

This clonotype showed up many times. The rearrangement uses TRBV20-1 and TRBJ2-1, with D hard to call. The ends were cut back, 3 bases at V and 2 bases at J, with 11 bases in the middle. The germline gives CDR1 DFQATT, CDR2 SNEGSKA (reference sequence). CDR3 length: 14 residues. In DNA, the CDR3 is TGCAGTGCTAGTCAAAGGGCAACCTACAATGAGCAGTTCTTC. Translating gives CSASQRATYNEQFF.

This clonotype was counted at least ten times. The V gene is TRBV7-2, the J gene TRBJ2-1; TRBD1 aligns across 11 bases. Germline V gene lookup returns CDR1 SGHTA and CDR2 FQGNSA. This CDR3 has 15 residues. The J segment lost 4 bases and the V segment lost 5 bases, leaving 4 bases of the junction unmatched. In DNA form, the CDR3 reads TGTGCCAGCAGCCGGACAGGGGGCGTTTACAATGAGCAGTTCTTC. This codes for CASSRTGGVYNEQFF.

There are a few counts of this clonotype. The chain employs TRBV6-2 or TRBV6-3 and TRBJ2-7; D gene uncertain. The CDR3 sequence is 13 residues long. Per the germline V gene, CDR1 is MNHEY and CDR2 is SVGEGT. V gave up 3 bases and J gave up 2 bases, with 8 bases separating them. CDR3 in amino acids: CASSYGHTYEQYV. The CDR3, as DNA: TGTGCCAGCAGTTATGGTCATACCTACGAGCAGTACGTC.

The gene calls are TRBV12-3 or TRBV12-4 and TRBJ2-1; tentatively, D is TRBD1 (6 bases). This CDR3 is built from 15 residues. The ends were cut back, 6 bases at V and 12 bases at J, with 24 bases in the middle. The CDR3 sequence: CASRATGGGNVGQFF. For the CDR3, the DNA is TGTGCCAGCAGAGCGACAGGTGGGGGTAATGTTGGGCAGTTCTTC.

This clonotype has more than one count but fewer than ten. The chain combines TRBV4-1 with TRBJ2-1; 11 nucleotides align to TRBD2. The length of the CDR3 is 16 residues. The V gene's germline CDR1 is MGHRA and CDR2 YSYEKL. After removal of 4 bases from V and 6 bases from J, the junction contained 8 bases not matched to a gene. CDR3 sequence reads: CASSRHTGTSGNEQFF. CDR3 DNA sequence: TGCGCCAGCAGCCGTCACACCGGGACTAGCGGCAATGAGCAGTTCTTC.

The CDR3 loop reads CASKQQGNQETQYF. Written as DNA, the CDR3 is TGCGCCAGCAAACAACAGGGAAATCAAGAGACCCAGTACTTC. The rearrangement links TRBV5-1 to TRBJ2-5; weak D call: TRBD1 (6 bases). This CDR3 has 14 residues. The ends were cut back, 6 bases at V and 2 bases at J, with 14 bases in the middle. The germline V gene has CDR1 SGHRS and CDR2 YFSETQ.

This clonotype was detected only a few times. The chain employs TRBV19 and TRBJ2-7; TRBD1 agrees at 7 bases. The V segment lost 5 bases and the J segment 3 bases; nucleotides outside the gene matches: 10. Germline loops: CDR1 LNHDA, CDR2 SQIVND (reference sequence). This CDR3 is 15 amino acids long. The CDR3: CASSPSGDSYYEQYV. For the CDR3, the DNA is TGTGCCAGTAGTCCCTCTGGGGACAGCTACTACGAGCAGTACGTC.

The chain combines TRBV7-2 with TRBJ2-5; 9 bases map to TRBD2. The germline V gene has CDR1 SGHTA and CDR2 FQGNSA. The V and J ends lost 5 bases and 5 bases, in that order; junction bases with no gene match: 9. The CDR3 sequence is 15 residues long. In nucleotides, the CDR3 is TGTGCCAGCAGCCTAAATAGCGGGAGTTCGGAGACCCAGTACTTC. This translates into CASSLNSGSSETQYF.

This clonotype was recorded many times. The J gene is TRBJ2-1, the V gene TRBV12-3 or TRBV12-4; a possible D gene is TRBD2 (6 bases). The CDR3 covers 12 residues. V was clipped by 3 bases and J by 8 bases, with 8 bases between them. CDR3: CASSLGGHEQFF. The CDR3 nucleotides read TGTGCCAGCAGTTTGGGGGGTCATGAGCAGTTCTTC.

In this sample, this clonotype turned up a few times. The chain uses TRBV7-2 and TRBJ2-3, with D possibly matching TRBD1 (6 bases). The CDR3 has 15 amino acids. The V gene lost 2 bases and the J gene lost 4 bases, with 13 bases spanning the gap. From germline, CDR1 is SGHTA and CDR2 FQGNSA. The DNA for the CDR3 is TGTGCCAGCAGCTTAAGGGCAGGGGTCTCAGATACGCAGTATTTT. It translates to CASSLRAGVSDTQYF.

This clonotype was found many times. The chain joins TRBV20-1 to TRBJ2-3, with a tentative D call TRBD2 (5 bases). Germline V CDR1 and CDR2: DFQATT, SNEGSKA (reference sequence). This CDR3 is 14 amino acids long. The CDR3 is CSGIEPRGTDTQYF. CDR3 in DNA: TGCAGCGGGATAGAACCTAGGGGCACAGATACGCAGTATTTT.

DNA for the CDR3: TGCAGCGTTGCGGGGAGGACAGGGTACAATGAGCAGTTCTTC. It is translated as CSVAGRTGYNEQFF. The J gene is TRBJ2-1, the V gene TRBV29-1; 8 bases line up with TRBD1. J was trimmed by 4 bases and V by 4 bases; bases with no gene match: 6. CDR1 is SQVTM and CDR2 is ANQGSEA in the germline V gene. The CDR3 sequence is 14 residues long.

In the case of this clonotype: A much larger clone differs from this one at a single base, so this may be a read error. The chain links TRBV3-1 to TRBJ1-2; the D gene is possibly TRBD1 (6 bases). This CDR3 is built from 13 residues. Germline assignment: CDR1 LGHDT and CDR2 YNNKEL (reference sequence). V lost 4 bases, J lost 4 bases, and 10 bases lay in between. CDR3 sequence (DNA): TGTGCCAGCAGCCCCGACAGGTTCTATGGCTACACCTTC. Residues: CASSPDRFYGYTF.

This clonotype was counted many times. The chain links TRBV24-1 to TRBJ2-5; no reliable D call. V shed 4 bases and J shed 2 bases, with 16 bases lying between them. The CDR3 has 16 residues. The germline V gene encodes CDR1 KGHDR and CDR2 SFDVKD. The CDR3 region has the DNA TGTGCCACCAGTGAACCCTACGGCAGGAATCAAGAGACCCAGTACTTC. Residues: CATSEPYGRNQETQYF.

This clonotype came up many times. The chain employs TRBV2 and TRBJ2-2; 8 bases align to TRBD1. The CDR3 covers 14 residues. V lost 8 bases to trimming and J lost 5 bases; unmatched junction nucleotides: 7. The germline V gene has CDR1 SNHLY and CDR2 FYNNEI. In DNA form, the CDR3 reads TGTGCCAGCGGCGGACAGGGTGGTACCGGGGAGCTGTTTTTT. Residues: CASGGQGGTGELFF.

This clonotype has at least ten counts. The V call is TRBV5-1, the J call TRBJ1-1, with unresolved D. The germline V and J ends were trimmed by 2 bases and 0 bases, with 11 bases remaining between them. Germline CDR1 is SGHRS and CDR2 is YFSETQ. The CDR3 covers 15 residues. The CDR3 sequence: CASSLGGQMNTEAFF. Written as DNA, the CDR3 is TGCGCCAGCAGCTTAGGAGGCCAGATGAACACTGAAGCTTTCTTT. The full variable domain, its missing parts supplied by reference TRBV5-1 and TRBJ1-1, is KAGVTQTPRYLIKTRGQQVTLSCSPISGHRSVSWYQQTPGQGLQFLFEYFSETQRNKGNFPGRFSGRQFSNSRSEMNVSTLELGDSALYLCASSLGGQMNTEAFFGQGTRLTVV.